This TCR beta chain was retrieved from a study of identical twins (TCRdb year 2016). Notes on the research overall: The study deep-sequenced TCR alpha and beta repertoires from monozygotic twins, unrelated adults of various ages and cord blood to test whether fetal clonotypes persist. To rule out contamination, the twin experiments were replicated at different times with different library preparation protocols.

Sequences WNHNN (CDR1) and SYGVQD (CDR2) are obtained from the germline V gene (reference sequence). Measured from the cysteine to the phenylalanine, the CDR3 is 16 residues long. Only the CDR3 portion is preserved as DNA: 48 bases, with reading frame beginning at the first base. V and J lose 2 bases and 2 bases, and a span of 15 bases separates them. The library was made by 5' RACE. The sequencer was an Illumina HiSeq 2000. Template switching added a universal primer binding site, and the final cDNA carried a unique molecular identifier that allowed TCR cDNA molecules to be counted accurately. Specific primers in the conserved constant-segment region were used to synthesize first-strand cDNA for the TCR alpha and beta chains. Each cDNA library was double barcoded, with a SMART-Mk sample barcode plus Illumina barcodes, to control for contamination. TruSeq adapter sequences and Illumina sample barcodes were added in two successive PCR steps. Sequencing of the TCR alpha and beta cDNA libraries was done on the Illumina HiSeq platform using custom primers. The study's processing was this. MiGEC processed the raw reads to extract unique molecular identifiers, while MiXCR was used to determine the CDR3 positions. For each individual, recombination models were inferred using an EM algorithm with the repgenHMM and IGoR tools. Shared clonotype analysis was performed with the tcR package in R, normalizing sharing by the product of cloneset sizes. To study raw recombination without the effects of thymic and clonal selection, out-of-frame nonproductive sequences were analyzed. The public reads were reprocessed in TCRdb via fastp at Q25 and MiXCR, keeping in-frame beta chains. Rows are unified per CDR3 protein, each entry keeping the most common DNA and genes. It is TCRdb's table, rather than the study itself, that gives the V and J calls and clone size. Across this sample there are about 790,000 distinct CDR3 sequences, with 15% to 20% seen only once. The ten most abundant clones make up around 13% of the sample.

With respect to this clonotype: Its antigen target is currently unknown. Per-base qualities were not stored, and no clone one base away is much larger.

Study-wide findings and limitations: In monozygotic twins, recombination models systematically underestimated out-of-frame TCR alpha sharing, but the models matched the sharing seen between unrelated individuals. Compared with coincidental sharing between unrelated individuals, an excess of low generation-probability sequences was observed among out-of-frame TCR alpha sequences shared between twins. Abundant cord blood beta clonotypes had fewer insertions, young adult naive repertoires showed a similar but weaker trend, and memory repertoires showed no such trend. Because the same donors could not be followed over many years, the conclusions depended on cross-sectional statistical analysis. Invariant T cells such as MAIT and iNKT could partly confound zero-insertion analyses, though diverse VJ usage argued against this for most clonotypes. In beta out-of-frame sequences, excess twin sharing was weaker, because having fewer shared sequences lowered the signal-to-noise ratio.

Only healthy Caucasian donors were included. Three pairs of female monozygotic twins, all aged roughly 18 to 29 years, were included in the twin cohort. Peripheral blood mononuclear cells were the source from which RNA for the TCR libraries was isolated. This same sample was also taken into another study, of T cells expressing NK-cell markers. That second publication adds: About eight donors provided sorted CD3+CD56+NKG2C+, CD3+CD56+NKG2C- and CD3+CD56-NKG2C+ T-cell subsets, whose TCR beta-chain repertoires were profiled. Seven of the eight sequenced donors were HCMV-seropositive and one was HCMV-seronegative. To restrict sorting to alphabetaTCR-expressing T cells, an anti-gammadeltaTCR antibody was added in several experiments. In roughly 6 donors, the dominant CD3+CD56+NKG2C+ clonotypes were among the top 10 CD8+ clonotypes and accounted for about 1.0-7.5% of CD8+ T cells. Those dominant clonotypes were again the most abundant among CD3+CD56-NKG2C+ cells in a few donors, at about 28.3-65%. Whether the expanded NKG2C-expressing T cell clones were specific for HCMV antigens remained unclear. The study sequenced eight donors, all healthy volunteers chosen at random: three men and five women. HCMV-specific IgG was detected in serum with a commercial ELISA kit to determine HCMV serostatus. Bulk peripheral blood T-cell repertoires were additionally sequenced from unsorted PBMC for over 5 donors. Reads were demultiplexed and grouped by UMI with MIGEC, and clonotypes were assembled and quantified with MiTCR. Only TCR cDNA sequences supported by at least two reads were kept to exclude erroneous sequences. The tcR package was used for downstream repertoire analysis, with clonotypes matched between fractions based on CDR3 nucleotide sequence plus V segment. VDJmatch was used to annotate antigen specificity against VDJdb, with one amino acid substitution allowed in CDR3.

The sequence links TRBV10-1 to TRBJ2-5, with TRBD2 perhaps the D gene, on 7 matching bases. This receptor was identified in a woman between 18 and 29 years old in good health. The specimen sequenced was PBMCs. The DNA sequence is TGCGCCAGCAGTGAGGCGGCGGGGGCCCAGCAAGAGACCCAGTACTTC. Its protein is CASSEAAGAQQETQYF.